One and the same sample provided the 10 T cell receptor beta chains below, sequenced in a study of HIV-infected patients and healthy controls. The repertoire came from unfractionated whole blood and reflected all unsorted peripheral T cells. Around 500 ng RNA was reverse transcribed with alpha and beta constant-region primers. Each of the alpha and beta chains got its own library through chain-specific third strand synthesis with indices. Via MiXCR, TCRdb re-called the 5' RACE reads, giving one row per CDR3 protein. The data contain about 15,000 distinct CDR3 sequences, approximately 7% of them singletons. The specimen sequenced was blood. The source is an adult in good health.

In its sample, this clonotype ranks as medium-sized. The V call is TRBV7-2, the J call TRBJ1-1; D is unresolved. This CDR3 contains 11 residues. Germline loops: CDR1 SGHTA, CDR2 FQGNSA. The V end lost 3 bases, the J end lost 3 bases, and 2 bases lay between the germline ends. CDR3 sequence: CASSLYTEAFF. CDR3 nucleotide sequence: TGTGCCAGCAGCTTGTACACTGAAGCTTTCTTT.

There are many counts of this clonotype. The chain employs TRBV7-8 and TRBJ1-5; 7 bases fit TRBD1. Germline lookup yields CDR1 SGHVS and CDR2 FQNEAQ. V lost 1 base, J lost 3 bases, and 6 bases stayed unmatched. CDR3 size: 16 residues. CDR3 nucleotides: TGTGCCAGCAGCTTAGAGGCAGGGGGTGCCAATCAGCCCCAGCATTTT. As protein: CASSLEAGGANQPQHF.

This clonotype is medium-sized by share. The genes are TRBV7-9 and TRBJ2-5, with TRBD2 matching 11 bases. The germline V gene encodes CDR1 SEHNR and CDR2 FQNEAQ (reference sequence). The V gene end was trimmed by 5 bases and the J gene end by 1 base; junction bases not matched to a gene: 9. The CDR3 spans 17 residues. The CDR3 here is CASSALSSGGSQETQYF. Written as DNA, the CDR3 is TGTGCCAGCAGCGCGCTTTCTAGCGGGGGGTCCCAAGAGACCCAGTACTTC.

This clonotype was detected ten times or more. The CDR3 here is CASSLSSSGSYNEQFF. As DNA, the CDR3 is TGTGCCAGCAGCTTAAGTTCTAGCGGGTCATACAATGAGCAGTTCTTC. The chain joins TRBV7-2 to TRBJ2-1; the match to TRBD2 covers 8 bases. The junction had 7 bases not matched to a gene; V was cut back by 2 bases and J by 4 bases. Germline assignment: CDR1 SGHTA and CDR2 FQGNSA. The CDR3 sequence is 16 residues long.

V is TRBV7-9 and J is TRBJ2-3; perhaps TRBD2 as D (5 bases). Germline values: CDR1 SEHNR, CDR2 FQNEAQ (reference sequence). CDR3 size: 17 residues. The V gene lost 1 base and the J gene lost 1 base, with 15 bases spanning the gap. The DNA for the CDR3 is TGTGCCAGCAGCTTAGGTTCCAGCGGTGAACGCACAGATACGCAGTATTTT. It translates to CASSLGSSGERTDTQYF.

This clonotype is termed medium-sized. The rearrangement uses TRBV7-2 and TRBJ2-6, with 9 bases matching TRBD2. CDR1 is SGHTA and CDR2 is FQGNSA in the germline V gene. The CDR3 runs to 17 residues. After removal of 5 bases from V and 1 base from J, the junction contained 6 bases not matched to a gene. The CDR3: CASSHLAGPSGANVLTF. In nucleotides, the CDR3 is TGTGCCAGCAGCCACCTAGCGGGGCCTTCTGGGGCCAACGTCCTGACTTTC.

This clonotype came up many times. The rearrangement links TRBV6-2 or TRBV6-3 to TRBJ2-1; 10 nucleotides align to TRBD1. The CDR3 is 14 amino acids. Germline V gene lookup returns CDR1 MNHEY and CDR2 SVGEGT. The junction had 5 bases not matched to a gene; V was cut back by 5 bases and J by 7 bases. The CDR3 DNA reads TGTGCCAGCAGTCACGGGACAGGGGTAAATGAGCAGTTCTTC. Translating gives CASSHGTGVNEQFF.

This clonotype was detected ten times or more. The J gene is TRBJ2-7, the V gene TRBV4-2; D might be TRBD1 (6 bases). Trimming shortened V by 2 bases and J by 1 base, and 15 bases separated the two germline ends. The CDR3 spans 16 residues. Germline V gives CDR1 LGHNA, CDR2 YNFKEQ. The CDR3 spells CASSQRVGDKSYEQYF. CDR3 in DNA: TGTGCCAGCAGCCAAAGAGTGGGGGACAAGTCCTACGAGCAGTACTTC.

The rearrangement uses TRBV19 and TRBJ1-1; D is uncertain. Germline V CDR1 and CDR2: LNHDA, SQIVND (reference sequence). This CDR3 spans 11 amino acids. V lost 6 bases, J lost 1 base, and 3 bases lay in between. The CDR3, as DNA: TGTGCCAGTAGCTGGAACACTGAAGCTTTCTTT. It codes for CASSWNTEAFF. The variable domain in full, completed from reference TRBV19 and TRBJ1-1, reads DGGITQSPKYLFRKEGQNVTLSCEQNLNHDAMYWYRQDPGQGLRLIYYSQIVNDFQKGDIAEGYSVSREKKESFPLTVTSAQKNPTAFYLCASSWNTEAFFGQGTRLTVV.

This clonotype was observed many times. The chain recombines TRBV7-9 with TRBJ1-6; 7 nucleotides line up with TRBD1. From germline, CDR1 is SEHNR and CDR2 FQNEAQ (reference sequence). The CDR3 runs to 13 residues. V trimming: 7 bases; J trimming: 7 bases; junction bases outside the gene matches: 4. This CDR3 reads CASTGTENSPLHF. CDR3 bases: TGTGCCAGCACCGGGACAGAAAATTCACCCCTCCACTTT.